These 5 T cell receptor beta chains share one sample of origin, sequenced in a study of cytomegalovirus exposure and HLA in healthy donors. The repertoire was sequenced with immunoSEQ multiplex PCR; TCRdb's copy has only in-frame clones and lacks some. The repertoire includes 80,000 to 100,000 clones, about 90% of them detected once, and about 5.7% sits in the top ten. Source material: PBMCs. These TCRs come from a man younger than 35 in good health and CMV-seropositive.

This rearrangement joins TRBV7-3 to TRBJ1-2; D is unclear. This CDR3 is built from 15 residues. The ends were cut back, 5 bases at V and 6 bases at J, with 19 bases in the middle. Per germline, CDR1 SGHTA and CDR2 FQGTGA. The CDR3 DNA reads TGTGCCAGCAGCACTGAGGGCGGGAAACGGGATGGCTACACCTTC. This encodes CASSTEGGKRDGYTF.

The V gene is TRBV11-2, the J gene TRBJ2-1, with 8 bases fitting TRBD2. Unmatched junction bases numbered 4, after V lost 1 base and J lost 5 bases. The CDR3 consists of 15 residues. The germline V gene encodes CDR1 SGHAT and CDR2 FQNNGV. CDR3 in amino acids: CASSLAGGINNEQFF. The CDR3, as DNA: TGTGCCAGCAGCTTAGCGGGGGGGATAAACAATGAGCAGTTCTTC.

The chain combines TRBV11-1 with TRBJ1-3, with D uncertain. Germline V gene data show CDR1 as SGHAT and CDR2 as FQDESV (reference sequence). The CDR3 is made up of 17 amino acids. V was cut by 2 bases and J by 0 bases, with 14 bases left in between. In nucleotides, the CDR3 is TGTGCCAGCAGCTTACAGCGACCCATTTACTCTGGAAACACCATATATTTT. Its translation: CASSLQRPIYSGNTIYF.

The V call is TRBV29-1, the J call TRBJ2-1, with 7 bases identical to TRBD1. This CDR3 contains 13 residues. V was clipped by 8 bases and J by 4 bases; unmatched bases: 8. Per germline, CDR1 SQVTM and CDR2 ANQGSEA. Here the CDR3 reads CSTTYRGYNEQFF. In DNA, the CDR3 is TGCAGCACGACTTACAGGGGATACAATGAGCAGTTCTTC.

This chain uses TRBV5-1 with TRBJ2-5, with a possible D match to TRBD2 (5 bases). This CDR3 is built from 17 residues. The ends were cut back, 0 bases at V and 1 base at J, with 16 bases in the middle. The germline V gene encodes CDR1 SGHRS and CDR2 YFSETQ. The CDR3 coding sequence is TGCGCCAGCAGCTTGGCCGTGTCTAGCTCTCCCCAAGAGACCCAGTACTTC. Protein: CASSLAVSSSPQETQYF.